This T cell receptor beta chain was captured in a study of blood T cell repertoires in COVID-19. Study context: There were acute and convalescent COVID-19 samples, and they came from the United States, Italy and Spain. PBMCs, B-cell-depleted T cells, or T cells were the source of the cDNA or gDNA that made up the material.

Per the authors' pipeline: Quantification of nucleated cells was approximated via reference gene primer amplification. Generated by immunoSEQ multiplex PCR, the TCRdb table keeps only in-frame clones and is missing some. That table supplies the V and J calls and clone size; D and trimming were determined from the DNA. Among approximately 74,000 clones listed, approximately 80% were seen once. CDR1 is ENHRY, CDR2 SYGVKD, per germline. CDR3 length equals 14 residues. The ends were cut back, 0 bases at V and 4 bases at J, with 7 bases in the middle. Sample: peripheral blood. The TCR comes from a man of 80 years or more with active or convalescent COVID-19. J is TRBJ1-5 and V is TRBV10-3; D is ambiguous. DNA of the CDR3: TGTGCCATCAGTGAGTCCGTTGCGAATCAGCCCCAGCATTTT. It specifies CAISESVANQPQHF.